This TCR beta chain derives from a study of T cell changes during pregnancy in multiple sclerosis (dated by TCRdb to 2018 to 2020). Some background on the complete study: The study looked at changes in the T cell repertoire across pregnancy in women with multiple sclerosis.

Library preparation employed the immunoSEQ multiplex PCR assay. The table comes from immuneACCESS by way of TCRdb, which keeps in-frame sequences with V and J called. Part of the clones is missing from these tables; in studies checked, under half for an unresolved V gene and the rest for unknown reasons. This sample lists around 92,000 clones; 80% to 95% were detected once. The top ten constitute 4.3% of the sample. Via the germline V gene, CDR1 is SGDLS and CDR2 YYNGEE. The CDR3 holds 13 amino acids from the cysteine to the phenylalanine. Solely the CDR3 DNA is kept, with 39 bases framed from the first base. V drops 7 bases and J drops 3 bases, leaving 10 bases in between. Points on this clone: No cognate antigen has been identified for it. The record has no base qualities; no much larger clone is one base away.

The receptor was isolated from a female donor with multiple sclerosis, enrolled in a pregnancy study. The chain links TRBV9 with TRBJ2-2; a tentative D match to TRBD2 spans 7 bases. The specimen was peripheral blood, collected in the first trimester of pregnancy. The nucleotide sequence reads as follows: TGTGCCAGCGGGGGGGGGCACACCGGGGAGCTGTTTTTT. It translates to CASGGGHTGELFF.